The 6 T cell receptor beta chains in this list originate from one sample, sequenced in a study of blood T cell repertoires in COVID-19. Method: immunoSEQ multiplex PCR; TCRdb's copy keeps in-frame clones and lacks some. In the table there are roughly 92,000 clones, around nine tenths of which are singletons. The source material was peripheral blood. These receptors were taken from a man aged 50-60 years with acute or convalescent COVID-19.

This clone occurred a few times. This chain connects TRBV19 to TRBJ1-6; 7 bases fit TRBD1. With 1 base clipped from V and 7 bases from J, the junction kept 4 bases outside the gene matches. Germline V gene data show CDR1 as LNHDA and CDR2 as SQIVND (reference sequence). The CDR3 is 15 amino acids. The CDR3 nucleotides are TGTGCCAGTAGTATAGTCGGGACAGCGAATTCACCCCTCCACTTT. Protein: CASSIVGTANSPLHF.

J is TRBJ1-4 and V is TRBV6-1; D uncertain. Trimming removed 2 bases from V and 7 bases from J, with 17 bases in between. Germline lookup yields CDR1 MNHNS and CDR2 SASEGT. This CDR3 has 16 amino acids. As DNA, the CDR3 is TGTGCCAGCAGTGAATTTCGAGGGCAGTCCTCTGAAAAACTGTTTTTT. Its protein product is CASSEFRGQSSEKLFF.

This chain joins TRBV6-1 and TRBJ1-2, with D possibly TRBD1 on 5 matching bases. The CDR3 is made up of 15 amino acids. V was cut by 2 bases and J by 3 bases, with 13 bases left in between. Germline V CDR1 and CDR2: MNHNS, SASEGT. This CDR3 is CASSEREGDYYGYTF. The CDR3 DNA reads TGTGCCAGCAGTGAAAGGGAAGGGGACTACTATGGCTACACCTTC.

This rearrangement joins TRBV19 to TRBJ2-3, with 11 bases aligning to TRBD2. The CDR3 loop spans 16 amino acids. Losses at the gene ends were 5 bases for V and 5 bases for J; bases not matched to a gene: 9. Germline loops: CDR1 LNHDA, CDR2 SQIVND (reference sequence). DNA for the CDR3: TGTGCCAGTAGTGTTCTAGCGGGAGGTGAGAAAGATACGCAGTATTTT. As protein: CASSVLAGGEKDTQYF. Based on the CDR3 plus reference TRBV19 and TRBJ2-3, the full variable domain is DGGITQSPKYLFRKEGQNVTLSCEQNLNHDAMYWYRQDPGQGLRLIYYSQIVNDFQKGDIAEGYSVSREKKESFPLTVTSAQKNPTAFYLCASSVLAGGEKDTQYFGPGTRLTVL.

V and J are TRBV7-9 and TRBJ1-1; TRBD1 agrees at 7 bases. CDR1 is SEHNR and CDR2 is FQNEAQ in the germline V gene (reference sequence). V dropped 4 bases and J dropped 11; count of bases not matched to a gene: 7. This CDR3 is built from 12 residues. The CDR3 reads CASSSPTGRAFF. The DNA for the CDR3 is TGTGCCAGCAGCTCCCCGACAGGGCGCGCTTTCTTT.

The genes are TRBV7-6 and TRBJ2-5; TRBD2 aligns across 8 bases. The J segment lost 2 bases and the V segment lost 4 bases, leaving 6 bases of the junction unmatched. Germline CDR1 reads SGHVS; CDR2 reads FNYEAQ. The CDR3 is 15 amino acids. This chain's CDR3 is CASSWRLARQETQYF. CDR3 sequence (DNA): TGTGCCAGCAGCTGGAGACTAGCGCGACAAGAGACCCAGTACTTC.